The TCR beta chain described here comes from a study of blood T cell repertoires in COVID-19. Repertoires were generated with immunoSEQ multiplex PCR, while TCRdb's copy carries only in-frame clones and drops some. The table has about 180,000 clones, just over 85% seen once. Trimming removed 5 bases from V and 2 bases from J, with 20 bases in between. This CDR3 is 17 amino acids long. Germline loops: CDR1 MDHEN, CDR2 SYDVKM. Self-reported history from a screening survey and questionnaire set each donor's cohort. The clonotype originates from a woman aged 18-29 years who had recovered from COVID-19. The V call is TRBV28, the J call TRBJ2-3; maybe TRBD2 (6 bases). The sample comprised PBMCs or T cells enriched from blood (not recorded which). CDR3 DNA sequence: TGTGCCAGCAGTCCGGTAGGGACTGGAACAAACACAGATACGCAGTATTTT. Translated, it gives CASSPVGTGTNTDTQYF.